The TCR beta chain under discussion was sequenced for a study of blood T cell repertoires in COVID-19. Study-level background: The study drew acute and convalescent COVID-19 samples from the United States, Italy and Spain. T cells, B-cell-depleted T cells, or PBMCs provided the cDNA or gDNA that served as material.

Losses at the gene ends were 3 bases for V and 3 bases for J; bases not matched to a gene: 6. CDR1 MDHEN and CDR2 SYDVKM come from the germline V gene. This CDR3 is 15 amino acids long. The method was immunoSEQ multiplex PCR; TCRdb's version includes in-frame clones alone and lacks a portion of them. The sample shows hundreds of thousands of clones, 65% to 90% of them seen only once. Sequencing used PBMCs or T cells enriched from blood (not recorded which). The sequence came from a woman between 40 and 55 years old with acute COVID-19. J is TRBJ2-7 and V is TRBV28; TRBD1 matches 9 bases. CDR3 protein: CASSFAGQGGYEQYF. In DNA form, the CDR3 reads TGTGCCAGCAGTTTCGCGGGACAGGGAGGCTACGAGCAGTACTTC.